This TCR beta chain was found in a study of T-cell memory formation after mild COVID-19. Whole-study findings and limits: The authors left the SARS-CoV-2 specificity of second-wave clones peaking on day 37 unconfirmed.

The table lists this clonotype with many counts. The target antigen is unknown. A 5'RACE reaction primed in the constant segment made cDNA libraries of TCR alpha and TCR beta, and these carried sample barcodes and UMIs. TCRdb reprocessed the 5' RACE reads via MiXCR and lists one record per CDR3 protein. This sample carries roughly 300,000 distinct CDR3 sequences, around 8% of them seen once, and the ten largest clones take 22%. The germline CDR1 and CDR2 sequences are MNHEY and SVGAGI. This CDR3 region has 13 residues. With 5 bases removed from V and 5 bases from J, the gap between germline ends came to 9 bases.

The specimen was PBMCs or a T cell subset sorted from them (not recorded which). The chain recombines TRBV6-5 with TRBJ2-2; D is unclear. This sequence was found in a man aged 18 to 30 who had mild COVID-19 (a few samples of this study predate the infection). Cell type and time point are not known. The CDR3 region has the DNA TGTGCCAGCAGTCGATATCTAACCGGGGAGCTGTTTTTT. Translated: CASSRYLTGELFF.